The entry that follows covers one TCR beta chain sequence. Profiled with immunoSEQ multiplex PCR; TCRdb holds only in-frame clones, not every one. This sample yields around 300,000 clones, of which around 86% are seen a single time; less than 2% belongs to the top ten. V trimming: 5 bases; J trimming: 6 bases; junction bases outside the gene matches: 2. CDR3 length equals 13 residues. CDR1 and CDR2 (germline): SGHNT, YENEEA. These data come from a study of blood T cell repertoires in COVID-19. Study-wide background: PBMCs, B-cell-depleted T cells, or T cells were the source of the cDNA or gDNA that made up the material.

Clinical history as reported by participants underpinned cohort assignment. The sample taken for sequencing was PBMCs or T cells enriched from blood (not recorded which). This TCR derives from a woman aged 40 to 50 who had recovered from COVID-19. The chain is built from TRBV11-3 and TRBJ2-1; 9 bases are shared with TRBD1. CDR3 sequence (DNA): TGTGCCAGCAGCATGACAGGGGGCAATGAGCAGTTCTTC. This encodes CASSMTGGNEQFF.